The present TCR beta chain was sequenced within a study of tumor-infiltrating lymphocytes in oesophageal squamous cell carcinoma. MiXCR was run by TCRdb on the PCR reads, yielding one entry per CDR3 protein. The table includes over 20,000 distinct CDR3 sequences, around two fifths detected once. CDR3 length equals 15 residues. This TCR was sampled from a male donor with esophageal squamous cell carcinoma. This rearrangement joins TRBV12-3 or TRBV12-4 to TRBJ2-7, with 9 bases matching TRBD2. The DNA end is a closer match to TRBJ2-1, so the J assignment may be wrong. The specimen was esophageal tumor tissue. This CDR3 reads CASSLGTSDYNEQFF. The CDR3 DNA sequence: TGTGCCAGCAGTTTAGGGACTAGCGACTACAATGAGCAGTTCTTC.